This TCR beta chain was observed in a study of molecular identifiers for immune sequencing clone quantification. Study-level background: For replicates, RNA isolated from roughly 20,000 or 100,000 naive CD8 cells was divided into five portions, of which four were sequenced.

Study-level results: Clones with over 20 RNA copies captured over 99% of effector molecules but under 1% of naive ones.

This clonotype came up many times. The antigen is not known. With 2 bases removed from V and 6 bases from J, the gap between germline ends came to 5 bases. CDR1 SGHTA and CDR2 FQGNSA come from the germline V gene. This CDR3 spans 12 amino acids. Using its own MiXCR run on the PCR reads, TCRdb lists one record per CDR3 protein. The data contain hundreds of thousands of distinct CDR3 sequences, 25% of them singletons. Naive CD8 T cells underwent sorting with the CD8+CD4-CCR7+CD45RA+ definition. The TCR was taken from a human donor in good health. Some libraries in this study had Jurkat cell RNA spiked in. The material sequenced was naive CD8+ T cells from blood, with Jurkat cell RNA spiked in. Subset indicated: FACS-sorted CD8+CD4-CCR7+CD45RA+ naive T cells. The J gene is TRBJ2-1, the V gene TRBV7-2; no reliable D call. CDR3 nucleotide sequence: TGTGCCAGCAGCTTACCGTTCAATGAGCAGTTCTTC. This encodes CASSLPFNEQFF.